This TCR beta chain came from a study of cytomegalovirus exposure and HLA in healthy donors. Study as a whole: Roughly 80 million unique TCRs from HLA-typed donors were held in an early data release. General study findings and limits: In an earlier analysis, most TCR beta V segments were productive about 87% or about 30% of the time. Cytomegalovirus association was assigned to more than 150 TCR beta chains. The availability of immune exposure information extended only to CMV serostatus.

The CDR3 has 14 amino acids. The junction had 3 bases not matched to a gene; V was cut back by 5 bases and J by 5 bases. Germline CDR1 MNHEY, CDR2 SMNVEV (reference sequence). PCR involved 60 Vbeta and 13 Jbeta primers. TCRdb's copy holds only in-frame clones and misses some; the assay was immunoSEQ multiplex PCR. The table lists around 280,000 clones, roughly 90% of them singletons. This clone was seen only once. Its specificity is unknown. The sequencing input was PBMCs. This sequence originates from a young woman in good health and CMV-seronegative. This chain uses TRBV27 with TRBJ1-5, with TRBD1 identical over 10 bases. CDR3 nucleotide sequence: TGTGCCAGCAGTGGACAGGGGGGGTATCAGCCCCAGCATTTT. Translation: CASSGQGGYQPQHF.